This T cell receptor (beta chain) was sequenced during a study of T cells in localized non-small cell lung cancer. Study conclusions and caveats: Of the top 100 tumor clones, median approximately 50 were in adjacent lung, more than 25 among its top 100. Uninvolved adjacent lung showed the highest T cell clonality, exceeding tumor.

Concerning this clone: Its specificity is not known.

Generated by immunoSEQ multiplex PCR, the TCRdb table keeps only in-frame clones and is missing some. The sample comprises about 130,000 clones, around 90% of which are singletons, and around 1.8% rests with the top ten. The CDR3 has 13 amino acids. The V and J ends lost 1 base and 7 bases respectively, with 8 bases between them. CDR1 is SGHTA and CDR2 is FQGTGA in the germline V gene. The input for sequencing was peripheral blood, taken before any cancer treatment. The rearrangement uses TRBV7-3 and TRBJ1-5; no clear D gene. The sequence derives from an older female donor with stage I lung adenocarcinoma. CDR3 protein: CASSLNEGQPQHF. The DNA for the CDR3 is TGTGCCAGCAGCTTAAATGAAGGACAGCCCCAGCATTTT.